This record concerns one T cell receptor (beta chain) sequence. V gave up 9 bases and J gave up 2 bases, with 12 bases separating them. This CDR3 is built from 14 residues. The germline V gene has CDR1 KGHDR and CDR2 SFDVKD. The entry originates in a study of blood T cell repertoires in COVID-19. Whole-study context: Acute and convalescent COVID-19 samples came from the United States, Italy and Spain. PBMCs, B-cell-depleted T cells, or T cells were the source of the cDNA or gDNA that made up the material.

In the source study's methods: Amplified reference gene primers provided the basis for estimating nucleated cell counts. TCRdb's copy holds only in-frame clones and misses some; the assay was immunoSEQ multiplex PCR. That table is the source of V, J and clone size, and D and trimming were worked out from the DNA. The sample has some 140,000 clones; 79% are singletons. The chain couples TRBV24-1 to TRBJ2-2; possible D gene TRBD2, 5 bases. The sequenced sample consisted of peripheral blood. The source is a man aged 55 to 70 with acute or convalescent COVID-19. In nucleotides, the CDR3 is TGTGCCACCGGGGTTGCGGGTAACACCGGGGAGCTGTTTTTT. This gives the protein CATGVAGNTGELFF.